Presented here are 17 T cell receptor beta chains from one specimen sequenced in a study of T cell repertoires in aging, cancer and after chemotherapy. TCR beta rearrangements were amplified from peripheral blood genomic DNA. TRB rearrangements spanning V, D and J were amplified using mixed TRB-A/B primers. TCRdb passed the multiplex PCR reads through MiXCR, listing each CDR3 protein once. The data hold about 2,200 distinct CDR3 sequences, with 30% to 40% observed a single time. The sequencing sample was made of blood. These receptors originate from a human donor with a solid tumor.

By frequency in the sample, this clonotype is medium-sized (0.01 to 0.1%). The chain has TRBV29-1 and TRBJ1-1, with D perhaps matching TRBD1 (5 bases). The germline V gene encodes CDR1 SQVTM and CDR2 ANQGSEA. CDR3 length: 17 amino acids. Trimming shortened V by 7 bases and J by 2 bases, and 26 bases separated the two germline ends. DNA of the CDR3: TGCAGCGCCGTGGGGGGGACGGGAATAGACCTCAACACTGAAGCTTTCTTT. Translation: CSAVGGTGIDLNTEAFF.

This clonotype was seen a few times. The CDR3 DNA is TGTGCCATCAGTGTGGATTTGCGGGGGGCCGTTCAGGCATTCGATGAGCAGTTCTTC. Translation gives CAISVDLRGAVQAFDEQFF. V gene TRBV10-3 combines with J gene TRBJ2-1; 8 bases line up with TRBD2. Germline CDR1 is ENHRY and CDR2 is SYGVKD. J lost 8 bases, V lost 4 bases, and 22 bases had no gene match. The CDR3 is made up of 19 amino acids.

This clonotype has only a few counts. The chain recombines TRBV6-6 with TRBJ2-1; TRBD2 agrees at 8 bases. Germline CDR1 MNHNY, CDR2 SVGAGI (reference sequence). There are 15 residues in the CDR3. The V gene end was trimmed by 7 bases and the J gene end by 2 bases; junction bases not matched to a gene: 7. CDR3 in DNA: TGTGCCAGCATTACTAGCGGCAAAACCTACAATGAGCAGTTCTTC. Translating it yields CASITSGKTYNEQFF.

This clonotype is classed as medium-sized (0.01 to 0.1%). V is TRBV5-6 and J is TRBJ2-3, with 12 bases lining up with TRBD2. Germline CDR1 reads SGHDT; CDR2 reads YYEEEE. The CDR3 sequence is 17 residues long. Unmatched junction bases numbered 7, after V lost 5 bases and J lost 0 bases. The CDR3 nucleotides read TGTGCCAGCAGGCGGAGACTAGCGGGGGACAGCACAGATACGCAGTATTTT. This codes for CASRRRLAGDSTDTQYF.

The CDR3 bases are TGTGCCAGCAGCCAAGGGGGCTACTCTGGGGCCAACGTCCTGACTTTC. It codes for CASSQGGYSGANVLTF. The genes are TRBV14 and TRBJ2-6, with D possibly TRBD1 on 5 matching bases. The V gene lost 1 base and the J gene lost 0 bases, with 7 bases spanning the gap. From germline, CDR1 is SGHDN and CDR2 FVKESK. The CDR3 is made up of 16 amino acids. The full variable domain, its missing parts supplied by reference TRBV14 and TRBJ2-6, is EAGVTQFPSHSVIEKGQTVTLRCDPISGHDNLYWYRRVMGKEIKFLLHFVKESKQDESGMPNNRFLAERTGGTYSTLKVQPAELEDSGVYFCASSQGGYSGANVLTFGAGSRLTVL.

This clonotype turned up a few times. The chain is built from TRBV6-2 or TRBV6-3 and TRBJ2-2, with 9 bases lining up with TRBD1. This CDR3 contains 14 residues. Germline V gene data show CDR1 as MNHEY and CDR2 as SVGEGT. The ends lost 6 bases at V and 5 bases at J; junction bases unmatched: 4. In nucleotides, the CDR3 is TGTGCCAGCAGAACCGGGACAGGGACCGGGGAGCTGTTTTTT. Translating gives CASRTGTGTGELFF.

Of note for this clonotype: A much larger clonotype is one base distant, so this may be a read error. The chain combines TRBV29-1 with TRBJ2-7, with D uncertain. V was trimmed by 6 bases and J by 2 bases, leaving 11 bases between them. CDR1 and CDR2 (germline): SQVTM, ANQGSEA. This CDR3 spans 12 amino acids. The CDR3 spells CSVQTEAYEQYF. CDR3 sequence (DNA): TGCAGCGTCCAGACTGAGGCCTACGAGCAGTACTTC.

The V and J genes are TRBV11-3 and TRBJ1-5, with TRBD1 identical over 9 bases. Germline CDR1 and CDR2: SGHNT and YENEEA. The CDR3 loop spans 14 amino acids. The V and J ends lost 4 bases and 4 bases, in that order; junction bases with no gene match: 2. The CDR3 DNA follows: TGTGCCAGCAGCTACGGGACAGGGAATCAGCCCCAGCATTTT. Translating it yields CASSYGTGNQPQHF.

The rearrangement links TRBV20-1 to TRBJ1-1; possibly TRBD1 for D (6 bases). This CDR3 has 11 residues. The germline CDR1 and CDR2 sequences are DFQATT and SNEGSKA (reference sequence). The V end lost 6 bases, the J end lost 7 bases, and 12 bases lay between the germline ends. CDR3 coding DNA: TGCAGTGCACAGGGACGGCTTGAAGCTTTCTTT. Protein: CSAQGRLEAFF.

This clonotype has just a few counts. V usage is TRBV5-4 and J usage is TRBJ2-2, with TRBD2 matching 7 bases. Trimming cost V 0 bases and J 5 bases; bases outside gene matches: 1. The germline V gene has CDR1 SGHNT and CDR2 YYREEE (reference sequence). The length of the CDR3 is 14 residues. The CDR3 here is CASSLEAGTGELFF. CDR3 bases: TGTGCCAGCAGCTTGGAAGCGGGAACCGGGGAGCTGTTTTTT.

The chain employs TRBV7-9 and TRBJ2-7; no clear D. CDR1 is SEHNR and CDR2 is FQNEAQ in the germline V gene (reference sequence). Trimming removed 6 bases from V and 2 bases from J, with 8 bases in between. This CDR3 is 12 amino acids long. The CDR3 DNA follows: TGTGCCAGCAGTACTGGTCCCTACGAGCAGTACTTC. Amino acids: CASSTGPYEQYF.

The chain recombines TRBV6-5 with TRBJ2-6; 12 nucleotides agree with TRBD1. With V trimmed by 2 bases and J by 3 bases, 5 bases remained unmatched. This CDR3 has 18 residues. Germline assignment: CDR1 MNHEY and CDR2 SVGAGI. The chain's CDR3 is CASSYGGQGAGGANVLTF. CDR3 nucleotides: TGTGCCAGCAGTTACGGGGGACAGGGGGCCGGTGGGGCCAACGTCCTGACTTTC.

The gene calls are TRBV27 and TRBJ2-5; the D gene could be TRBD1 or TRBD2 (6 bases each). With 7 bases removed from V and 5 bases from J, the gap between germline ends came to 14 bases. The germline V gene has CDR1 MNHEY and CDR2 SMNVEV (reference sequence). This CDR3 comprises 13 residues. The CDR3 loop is CASTSTGRETQYF. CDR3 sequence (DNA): TGTGCCAGCACTAGTACAGGGAGGGAGACCCAGTACTTC.

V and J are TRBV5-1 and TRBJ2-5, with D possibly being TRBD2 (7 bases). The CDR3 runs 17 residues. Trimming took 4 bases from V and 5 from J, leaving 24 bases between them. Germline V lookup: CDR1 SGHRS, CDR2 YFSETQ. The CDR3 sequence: CASSKGGSRGLMETQYF. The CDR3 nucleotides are TGCGCCAGCAGCAAGGGCGGGAGTCGGGGGCTGATGGAGACCCAGTACTTC.

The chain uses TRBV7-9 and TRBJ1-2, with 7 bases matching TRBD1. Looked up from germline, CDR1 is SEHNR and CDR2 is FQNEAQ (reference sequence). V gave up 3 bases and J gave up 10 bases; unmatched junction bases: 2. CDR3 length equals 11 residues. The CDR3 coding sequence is TGTGCCAGCAGCTTCGGACAGGCCTACACCTTC. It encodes CASSFGQAYTF.

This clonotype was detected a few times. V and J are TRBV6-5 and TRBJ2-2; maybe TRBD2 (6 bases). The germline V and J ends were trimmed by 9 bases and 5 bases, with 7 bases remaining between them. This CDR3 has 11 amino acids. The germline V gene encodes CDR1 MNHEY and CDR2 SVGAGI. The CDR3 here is CASRETGELFF. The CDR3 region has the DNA TGTGCCAGTCGGGAGACCGGGGAGCTGTTTTTT.

The DNA of the CDR3 is TGTGCCAGTAGTCCTGGCTTGACGGCCGATAACTATGGCTACACCTTC. Its protein product is CASSPGLTADNYGYTF. This sequence joins TRBV19 and TRBJ1-2; no definite D call. Trimming took off 5 bases at V and 1 base at J, with 17 bases between the two ends. The CDR3 spans 16 residues. The germline V gene has CDR1 LNHDA and CDR2 SQIVND (reference sequence).